The rows below give T cell receptor beta chains drawn from one sample of a study of human T cells and chemical hapten exposure. TCRdb reanalysed the RACE reads using MiXCR and keeps one entry per CDR3 protein. The table has tens of thousands of distinct CDR3 sequences, 3.7% seen once. Material: whole blood. All receptors come from a human donor in good health. Some clones in this sample may be carry-over from other donors' samples. Each CDR3 is given with its conserved first and last residue. A D gene is named only where the DNA matches it firmly. Some rows have no size entry. The others give once, few or many, or a class for an expanded clone.

D gene: .; J gene: TRBJ1-1; V gene: TRBV12-3/TRBV12-4; clone size: few; CDR3 DNA: TGTGCCAGCGGGAGAGGGGAAGCTTTCTTT; CDR3 protein: CASGRGEAFF
D gene: .; J gene: TRBJ1-1; V gene: TRBV6-5; clone size: many; CDR3 DNA: TGTGCCAGCAACCAATACAGGGAAGCTTTCTTT; CDR3 protein: CASNQYREAFF
D gene: .; J gene: TRBJ1-1; V gene: TRBV4-1; clone size: many; CDR3 DNA: TGCGCCAGCAGCACTAACGGACAGAATGAAGCTTTCTTT; CDR3 protein: CASSTNGQNEAFF
D gene: .; J gene: TRBJ2-6; V gene: TRBV4-1; clone size: medium-sized; CDR3 DNA: TGCGCCAGCAGCCAAGAGTGGTCGGGTAGGCAAACTGGGGCCAACGTCCTGACTTTC; CDR3 protein: CASSQEWSGRQTGANVLTF
D gene: TRBD2; J gene: TRBJ2-3; V gene: TRBV11-2; clone size: many; CDR3 DNA: TGTGCCAGCAGCTCTCTAGCGGGTCGAAGCACAGATACGCAGTATTTT; CDR3 protein: CASSSLAGRSTDTQYF
D gene: TRBD2; J gene: TRBJ2-1; V gene: TRBV4-1; clone size: many; CDR3 DNA: TGCGCCAGCAGCCAAGAACAATACAGCGGGAGGGCCCGCAATGAGCAGTTCTTC; CDR3 protein: CASSQEQYSGRARNEQFF
D gene: .; J gene: TRBJ2-1; V gene: TRBV3-1; clone size: .; CDR3 DNA: TGTGCCAGCAGCCAACGGGGGAGCTCCTACAATGAGCAGTTCTTC; CDR3 protein: CASSQRGSSYNEQFF
D gene: TRBD2; J gene: TRBJ2-1; V gene: TRBV28; clone size: many; CDR3 DNA: TGTGCCAGCACCTCATTAAGGACTAGCGGGAGCTCCTACAATGAGCAGTTCTTC; CDR3 protein: CASTSLRTSGSSYNEQFF
D gene: TRBD2; J gene: TRBJ2-3; V gene: TRBV7-6; clone size: many; CDR3 DNA: TGTGCCAGCAGCTCGACTAGCGGGCCTCCGTATTTT; CDR3 protein: CASSSTSGPPYF
D gene: .; J gene: TRBJ2-3; V gene: TRBV6-1; clone size: few; CDR3 DNA: TGTGCCAGCATCACTCTGGGCGGGACCGGAGGAGATACGCAGTATTTT; CDR3 protein: CASITLGGTGGDTQYF
D gene: .; J gene: TRBJ1-1; V gene: TRBV28; clone size: few; CDR3 DNA: TGTGCCAGCAGTTTCTTGCAGGGTCGAGGGGACACTGAAGCTTTCTTT; CDR3 protein: CASSFLQGRGDTEAFF
D gene: TRBD1; J gene: TRBJ2-5; V gene: TRBV13; clone size: .; CDR3 DNA: TGTGCCAGCAGCTGGGGACAGGGAAGGGAAGAGACCCAGTACTTC; CDR3 protein: CASSWGQGREETQYF
D gene: .; J gene: TRBJ1-3; V gene: TRBV4-1; clone size: many; CDR3 DNA: TGCGCCAGCAGCCCTTGGACCCCGTCGGACACCATATATTTT; CDR3 protein: CASSPWTPSDTIYF
D gene: TRBD2; J gene: TRBJ2-3; V gene: TRBV6-2/TRBV6-3; clone size: many; CDR3 DNA: TGTGCCAGCCGGAGTATCGGGAGGGCGGATACGCAGTATTTT; CDR3 protein: CASRSIGRADTQYF
D gene: .; J gene: TRBJ1-6; V gene: TRBV11-2; clone size: many; CDR3 DNA: TGTGCCAGCAGCTTACCCGTTGGGTCACCCCTCCACTTT; CDR3 protein: CASSLPVGSPLHF
D gene: .; J gene: TRBJ2-1; V gene: TRBV7-3; clone size: many; CDR3 DNA: TGTGCCAGCAGCTTTCATAGCCAGGAGCAGTTCTTC; CDR3 protein: CASSFHSQEQFF
D gene: .; J gene: TRBJ2-5; V gene: TRBV3-1; clone size: many; CDR3 DNA: TGTGCCAGCAGCCAAGATCTCGGCAGGGAGACCCAGTACTTC; CDR3 protein: CASSQDLGRETQYF
D gene: .; J gene: TRBJ2-5; V gene: TRBV5-1; clone size: many; CDR3 DNA: TGCGCCAGCAGCTCGACGACAGCACAAGAGACCCAGTACTTC; CDR3 protein: CASSSTTAQETQYF
D gene: TRBD2; J gene: TRBJ2-3; V gene: TRBV7-3; clone size: few; CDR3 DNA: TGTGCCAGCAGTCAAGGACTAGCGGGAGATACGCAGTATTTT; CDR3 protein: CASSQGLAGDTQYF
D gene: TRBD2; J gene: TRBJ2-7; V gene: TRBV28; clone size: few; CDR3 DNA: TGTGCCAGCAGTTTAGAGCGGGGGGCGAGCTACGAGCAGTACTTC; CDR3 protein: CASSLERGASYEQYF
D gene: .; J gene: TRBJ2-6; V gene: TRBV6-1; clone size: many; CDR3 DNA: TGTGCCAGCACGACGGCGGCCAACGTCCTGACTTTC; CDR3 protein: CASTTAANVLTF
D gene: .; J gene: TRBJ2-1; V gene: TRBV28; clone size: many; CDR3 DNA: TGTGCCAGCAGTCTCGGGGGCCTTGAGCAGTTCTTC; CDR3 protein: CASSLGGLEQFF
D gene: .; J gene: TRBJ2-3; V gene: TRBV28; clone size: few; CDR3 DNA: TGTGCCAGCAGACCCTCCCTCTCCCAACCACGGTATTTT; CDR3 protein: CASRPSLSQPRYF
D gene: TRBD1; J gene: TRBJ2-1; V gene: TRBV3-1; clone size: few; CDR3 DNA: TGTGCCAGCAGCCAAGCAGGGGGCCTCGGCAATGAGCAGTTCTTC; CDR3 protein: CASSQAGGLGNEQFF
D gene: TRBD2; J gene: TRBJ2-7; V gene: TRBV10-2; clone size: many; CDR3 DNA: TGCGCCAGCAGGACTAGCGGCACTGGCGAGCAGTACTTC; CDR3 protein: CASRTSGTGEQYF
D gene: TRBD1; J gene: TRBJ2-7; V gene: TRBV12-3/TRBV12-4; clone size: many; CDR3 DNA: TGTGCCAGCAGTCCCGGGACAGGGAGCTCCTACGAGCAGTACTTC; CDR3 protein: CASSPGTGSSYEQYF
D gene: .; J gene: TRBJ1-2; V gene: TRBV3-1; clone size: .; CDR3 DNA: TGTGTCAGCAGCTCAAACAGACCACAGGGTTCTTACTATGGCTACACCTTC; CDR3 protein: CVSSSNRPQGSYYGYTF
D gene: .; J gene: TRBJ1-5; V gene: TRBV5-5; clone size: many; CDR3 DNA: TGTGCCAGCAGCTTGCGGCAGGTGCGGGATCGCAATCAGCCCCAGCATTTT; CDR3 protein: CASSLRQVRDRNQPQHF
D gene: TRBD1; J gene: TRBJ2-3; V gene: TRBV29-1; clone size: many; CDR3 DNA: TGCAGCGTTGAGACAGGGGCCCCTAGCACAGATACGCAGTATTTT; CDR3 protein: CSVETGAPSTDTQYF
D gene: .; J gene: TRBJ2-6; V gene: TRBV9; clone size: many; CDR3 DNA: TGTGCCAGCAGCTTGTCAGGGACTGGGGCCAACGTCCTGACTTTC; CDR3 protein: CASSLSGTGANVLTF
D gene: TRBD1; J gene: TRBJ2-5; V gene: TRBV5-6; clone size: few; CDR3 DNA: TGTGCCAGCAGCTTCACAGGGGGCGGAGAGACCCAGTACTTC; CDR3 protein: CASSFTGGGETQYF
D gene: .; J gene: TRBJ1-5; V gene: TRBV12-3/TRBV12-4; clone size: many; CDR3 DNA: TGTGCCAGCAGTTTAGGAGGAGGCAGGACCCTTGAGCCCCAGCATTTT; CDR3 protein: CASSLGGGRTLEPQHF
D gene: .; J gene: TRBJ1-5; V gene: TRBV6-1; clone size: few; CDR3 DNA: TGTGCCAGCAGTACTTATCAGCCCCAGCATTTT; CDR3 protein: CASSTYQPQHF
D gene: TRBD2; J gene: TRBJ2-3; V gene: TRBV27; clone size: many; CDR3 DNA: TGTGCCAGCAGTTCCCGGGGTAGCGGGGAAGGCACAGATACGCAGTATTTT; CDR3 protein: CASSSRGSGEGTDTQYF
D gene: .; J gene: TRBJ1-6; V gene: TRBV6-5; clone size: .; CDR3 DNA: TGTGCCAGCAGTTACTCATCGCGGACAGTGAATTCACCCCTCCACTTT; CDR3 protein: CASSYSSRTVNSPLHF
D gene: .; J gene: TRBJ1-5; V gene: TRBV2; clone size: few; CDR3 DNA: TGTGCCAGCAGAGAGCTTGTTACCGCTAATCAGCCCCAGCATTTT; CDR3 protein: CASRELVTANQPQHF
D gene: TRBD1; J gene: TRBJ1-1; V gene: TRBV13; clone size: many; CDR3 DNA: TGTGCCAGCAGCTTGGGCCACAGGGGGAACACTGAAGCTTTCTTT; CDR3 protein: CASSLGHRGNTEAFF
D gene: TRBD2; J gene: TRBJ2-7; V gene: TRBV12-3/TRBV12-4; clone size: many; CDR3 DNA: TGTGCCAGCAGTTTCGGGGAGCGGGAGTCCCACGAGCAGTACTTC; CDR3 protein: CASSFGERESHEQYF
D gene: .; J gene: TRBJ2-6; V gene: TRBV24-1; clone size: many; CDR3 DNA: TGTGCCACCGGGGAGAGTGACTCTGGGGCCAACGTCCTGACTTTC; CDR3 protein: CATGESDSGANVLTF
D gene: .; J gene: TRBJ1-6; V gene: TRBV5-6; clone size: many; CDR3 DNA: TGTGCCAGCAGCCTATACGGGGTTAGAAATTCACCCCTCCACTTT; CDR3 protein: CASSLYGVRNSPLHF
D gene: .; J gene: TRBJ2-5; V gene: TRBV6-5; clone size: many; CDR3 DNA: TGTGCCAGCAGCCCGGCCCGGCCACAAGAGACCCAGTACTTC; CDR3 protein: CASSPARPQETQYF
D gene: TRBD1; J gene: TRBJ1-5; V gene: TRBV20-1; clone size: many; CDR3 DNA: TGCAGTGGGGGGGACAGCCCTAATCAGCCCCAGCATTTT; CDR3 protein: CSGGDSPNQPQHF